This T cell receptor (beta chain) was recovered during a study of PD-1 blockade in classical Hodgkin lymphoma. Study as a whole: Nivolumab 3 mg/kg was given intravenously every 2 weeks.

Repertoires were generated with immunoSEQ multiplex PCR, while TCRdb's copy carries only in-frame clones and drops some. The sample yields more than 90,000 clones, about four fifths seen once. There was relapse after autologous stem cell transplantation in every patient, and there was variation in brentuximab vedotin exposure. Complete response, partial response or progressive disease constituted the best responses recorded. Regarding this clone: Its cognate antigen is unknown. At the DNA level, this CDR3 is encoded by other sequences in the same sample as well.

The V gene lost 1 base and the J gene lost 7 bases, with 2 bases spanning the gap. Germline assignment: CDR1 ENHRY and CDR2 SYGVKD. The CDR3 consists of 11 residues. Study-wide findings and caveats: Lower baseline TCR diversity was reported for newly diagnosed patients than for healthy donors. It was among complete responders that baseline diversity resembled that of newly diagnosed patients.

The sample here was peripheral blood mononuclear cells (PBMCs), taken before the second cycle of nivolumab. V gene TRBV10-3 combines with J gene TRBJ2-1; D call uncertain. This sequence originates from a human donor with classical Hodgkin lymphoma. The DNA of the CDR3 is TGTGCCATCAGTGAGTTGAATGAGCAGTTCTTC. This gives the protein CAISELNEQFF.